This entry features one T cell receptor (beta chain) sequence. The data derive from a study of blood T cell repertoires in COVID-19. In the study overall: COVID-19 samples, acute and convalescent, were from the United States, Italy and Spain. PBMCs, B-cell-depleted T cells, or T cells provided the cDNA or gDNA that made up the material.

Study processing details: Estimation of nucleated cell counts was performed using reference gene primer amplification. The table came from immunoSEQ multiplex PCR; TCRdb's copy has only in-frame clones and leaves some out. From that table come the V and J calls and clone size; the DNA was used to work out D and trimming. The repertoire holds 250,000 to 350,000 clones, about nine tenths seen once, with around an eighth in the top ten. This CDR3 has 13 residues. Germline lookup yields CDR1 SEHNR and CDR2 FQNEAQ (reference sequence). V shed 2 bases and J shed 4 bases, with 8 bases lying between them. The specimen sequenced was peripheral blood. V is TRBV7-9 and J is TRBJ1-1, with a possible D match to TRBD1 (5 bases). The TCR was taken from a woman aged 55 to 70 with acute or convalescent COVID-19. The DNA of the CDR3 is TGTGCCAGCAGCTTAAGGCAGGGCACTGAAGCTTTCTTT. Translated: CASSLRQGTEAFF.